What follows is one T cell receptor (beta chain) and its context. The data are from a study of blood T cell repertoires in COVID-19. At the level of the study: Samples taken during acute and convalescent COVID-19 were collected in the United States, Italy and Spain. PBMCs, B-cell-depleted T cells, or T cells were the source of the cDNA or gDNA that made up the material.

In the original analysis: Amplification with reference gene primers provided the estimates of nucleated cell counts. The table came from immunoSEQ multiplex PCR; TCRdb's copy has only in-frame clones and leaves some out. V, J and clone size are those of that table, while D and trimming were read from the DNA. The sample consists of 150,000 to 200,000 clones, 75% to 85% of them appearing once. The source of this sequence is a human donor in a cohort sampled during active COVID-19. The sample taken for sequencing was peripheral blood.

The CDR3 sequence: CAITAGQGSGYGYTF. As DNA, the CDR3 is TGTGCCATCACCGCAGGACAGGGGAGCGGTTATGGCTACACCTTC. V usage is TRBV10-3 and J usage is TRBJ1-2; 9 nucleotides line up with TRBD1. Germline CDR1 and CDR2: ENHRY and SYGVKD. This CDR3 contains 15 residues. The trim removed 7 bases at V and 5 bases at J, leaving 11 bases unmatched.